Reported below is one T cell receptor beta chain. TCRdb re-derived calls from the RT-PCR reads in MiXCR, one entry per CDR3 protein. The sample carries roughly 880,000 distinct CDR3 sequences, more than 15% recorded once. The data stem from a study of patients and donors after allogeneic stem cell transplantation. Looked up from germline, CDR1 is ENHRY and CDR2 is SYGVKD. This CDR3 region has 18 residues. The V end was cut by 4 bases, the J end by 5 bases, with 23 bases between. J is TRBJ2-2 and V is TRBV10-3, with D possibly matching TRBD2 (6 bases). The TCR originated in a human donor who was either an allogeneic HSCT recipient or a stem cell or donor lymphocyte infusion donor (not recorded which). It is not recorded whose cells these are; they may come from a transplant donor. Specimen: blood, either unsorted or a sorted T cell fraction (not recorded which). CDR3 loop: CAISVREASEHITGELFF. The CDR3 DNA reads as TGTGCCATCAGTGTGAGGGAGGCCTCAGAACACATAACCGGGGAGCTGTTTTTT.